These 26 T cell receptor beta chains originate from one sample sequenced in a study of PD-L1 blockade in urothelial cancer. Time point in this sample: pretreatment peripheral blood. Repertoires were generated with immunoSEQ multiplex PCR, while TCRdb's copy carries only in-frame clones and drops some. The sample shows 43,000 or so clones, around 81% of them seen only once. Source: PBMCs, taken around atezolizumab (anti-PD-L1) treatment. The receptor set was obtained from a man aged 55 to 69 with urothelial cancer.

This clone appeared a few times. The chain uses TRBV4-1 and TRBJ1-2, with no clear D. CDR1 is MGHRA and CDR2 is YSYEKL in the germline V gene. V dropped 0 bases and J dropped 5 bases, with 10 bases sitting between them. CDR3 size: 14 residues. CDR3 sequence: CASSQDPVEYGYTF. The CDR3 DNA is TGCGCCAGCAGCCAAGACCCGGTCGAATATGGCTACACCTTC.

This chain connects TRBV21-1 to TRBJ1-1. TRBV21-1 is a pseudogene locus. The CDR3 runs 14 residues. The CDR3 DNA is TGTGCCAGCACGGCCCGGGGGGCGGACACTGAAGCTTTCTTT. Translation gives CASTARGADTEAFF.

The rearrangement joins TRBV19 to TRBJ1-5; D ambiguous. The germline V and J ends were trimmed by 6 bases and 6 bases, with 12 bases remaining between them. CDR3 length: 13 amino acids. CDR1 is LNHDA and CDR2 is SQIVND in the germline V gene (reference sequence). The CDR3 DNA is TGTGCCAGTAGAGCGGCGGATTCTCAGCCCCAGCATTTT. Its translation is CASRAADSQPQHF. Complete variable domain (other parts from reference TRBV19 and TRBJ1-5): DGGITQSPKYLFRKEGQNVTLSCEQNLNHDAMYWYRQDPGQGLRLIYYSQIVNDFQKGDIAEGYSVSREKKESFPLTVTSAQKNPTAFYLCASRAADSQPQHFGDGTRLSIL.

In its sample, this clone was seen a few times. This chain connects TRBV2 to TRBJ2-7, with TRBD1 as a possible D gene (5 bases). V was pared by 6 bases and J by 3 bases, with 6 bases between. This CDR3 is built from 11 residues. Germline CDR1 SNHLY, CDR2 FYNNEI. CDR3 loop: CASSRVYEQYF. CDR3 bases: TGTGCCAGCAGCAGGGTCTACGAGCAGTACTTC.

The chain couples TRBV29-1 to TRBJ1-2; 8 bases fit TRBD1. Looked up from germline, CDR1 is SQVTM and CDR2 is ANQGSEA. The CDR3 length is 12 residues. With 3 bases clipped from V and 8 bases from J, the junction kept 5 bases outside the gene matches. Here the CDR3 reads CSVDAGGRGYTF. As DNA, the CDR3 is TGCAGCGTTGACGCAGGGGGCCGGGGCTACACCTTC.

The J gene is TRBJ2-1, the V gene TRBV28; TRBD2 matches at 7 bases. The junction had 15 bases not matched to a gene; V was cut back by 3 bases and J by 7 bases. This CDR3 contains 17 residues. Germline V gives CDR1 MDHEN, CDR2 SYDVKM. CDR3 DNA sequence: TGTGCCAGCAGTTTGTCCCTCGCATGGGAGGGCACAAATGAGCAGTTCTTC. This gives the protein CASSLSLAWEGTNEQFF.

The J gene is TRBJ2-7, the V gene TRBV19; no definite D call. The CDR3 contains 15 residues. The V gene lost 2 bases and the J gene lost 2 bases, with 13 bases spanning the gap. The germline CDR1 and CDR2 sequences are LNHDA and SQIVND (reference sequence). As DNA, the CDR3 is TGTGCCAGTAGTATAATTGCAGGTTCTCCCTACGAGCAGTACTTC. It codes for CASSIIAGSPYEQYF.

This chain joins TRBV2 and TRBJ2-1; D call uncertain. The germline V gene has CDR1 SNHLY and CDR2 FYNNEI. The CDR3 totals 14 residues. Trimming removed 3 bases at V and 3 bases at J, with 9 bases between. The CDR3 protein is CASSDVQYYNEQFF. The DNA of the CDR3 is TGTGCCAGCAGTGATGTTCAGTACTACAATGAGCAGTTCTTC.

The genes are TRBV28 and TRBJ1-5; no definite D call. CDR3 length: 14 residues. The germline V gene encodes CDR1 MDHEN and CDR2 SYDVKM. The ends were cut back, 6 bases at V and 0 bases at J, with 9 bases in the middle. Here the CDR3 reads CASSQRYSNQPQHF. DNA for the CDR3: TGTGCCAGCAGCCAGAGGTATAGCAATCAGCCCCAGCATTTT.

The gene calls are TRBV5-4 and TRBJ2-6, with 11 bases matching TRBD1. Per the germline V gene, CDR1 is SGHNT and CDR2 is YYREEE (reference sequence). There are 18 residues in the CDR3. The J segment lost 0 bases and the V segment lost 4 bases, leaving 6 bases of the junction unmatched. The CDR3 here is CASSRGQGAISGANVLTF. The CDR3 DNA reads TGTGCCAGCAGCCGCGGACAGGGGGCGATCTCTGGGGCCAACGTCCTGACTTTC.

This clone has just a few counts. This rearrangement joins TRBV19 to TRBJ1-1; a weak D match, TRBD1 (5 bases). The length of the CDR3 is 13 residues. Trimming shortened V by 10 bases and J by 0 bases, and 12 bases separated the two germline ends. The germline V gene encodes CDR1 LNHDA and CDR2 SQIVND (reference sequence). This chain's CDR3 is CATAGVVNTEAFF. DNA of the CDR3: TGTGCCACGGCGGGGGTGGTGAACACTGAAGCTTTCTTT.

CDR3 nucleotides: TGTGCCAGCAGCTTCCGGGGGACAGGGGAAAATGAGCAGTTCTTC. Encoded protein: CASSFRGTGENEQFF. This sequence joins TRBV7-2 and TRBJ2-1; 10 bases are shared with TRBD1. The J segment lost 7 bases and the V segment lost 3 bases, leaving 6 bases of the junction unmatched. CDR3 length: 15 amino acids. CDR1 and CDR2 (germline): SGHTA, FQGNSA.

This chain joins TRBV7-2 and TRBJ1-5; 7 bases agree with TRBD1. After removal of 2 bases from V and 6 bases from J, the junction contained 4 bases not matched to a gene. Germline CDR1 SGHTA, CDR2 FQGNSA. The CDR3 consists of 14 residues. The CDR3 sequence is CASSLTGAGQPQHF. As DNA, the CDR3 is TGTGCCAGCAGCTTAACAGGGGCCGGTCAGCCCCAGCATTTT.

This clone was seen once. The DNA for the CDR3 is TGTGCCAGCAGCTTGGTAGCGGGTGTGGACTATGGCTACACCTTC. Its protein is CASSLVAGVDYGYTF. The gene calls are TRBV5-6 and TRBJ1-2, with D unclear. Trimming removed 0 bases from V and 3 bases from J, with 12 bases in between. Germline CDR1 SGHDT, CDR2 YYEEEE. The CDR3 consists of 15 residues. Full variable domain (remainder filled in from reference TRBV5-6 and TRBJ1-2): DAGVTQSPTHLIKTRGQQVTLRCSPKSGHDTVSWYQQALGQGPQFIFQYYEEEERQRGNFPDRFSGHQFPNYSSELNVNALLLGDSALYLCASSLVAGVDYGYTFGSGTRLTVV.

The chain carries TRBV27 and TRBJ1-5; no clear D. This CDR3 region has 13 residues. Germline CDR1 and CDR2: MNHEY and SMNVEV (reference sequence). V was trimmed by 4 bases and J by 6 bases, leaving 10 bases between them. The CDR3 is CASSWGRGQPQHF. CDR3 nucleotides: TGTGCCAGCAGTTGGGGTCGGGGTCAGCCCCAGCATTTT.

The V gene is TRBV28, the J gene TRBJ2-1; D not certain. The V and J ends lost 5 bases and 4 bases respectively, with 3 bases between them. The germline V gene has CDR1 MDHEN and CDR2 SYDVKM. The CDR3 extends over 11 amino acids. CDR3 region: CASSRYNEQFF. For the CDR3, the DNA is TGTGCCAGCAGTCGGTACAATGAGCAGTTCTTC.

The chain has TRBV2 and TRBJ2-5; TRBD2 matches 8 bases. The CDR3 contains 13 residues. J was trimmed by 8 bases and V by 4 bases; bases with no gene match: 6. Germline CDR1 is SNHLY and CDR2 is FYNNEI. DNA for the CDR3: TGTGCCAGCAGTGGCAGCGGGGGTGGTACCCAGTACTTC. Translated, it gives CASSGSGGGTQYF.

The V call is TRBV6-1, the J call TRBJ1-5; 7 nucleotides align to TRBD1. Per the germline V gene, CDR1 is MNHNS and CDR2 is SASEGT. The CDR3 has 15 residues. The ends lost 7 bases at V and 0 bases at J; junction bases unmatched: 6. The CDR3 spells CASNGQDPSNQPQHF. The CDR3 coding sequence is TGTGCCAGCAACGGACAGGACCCTAGCAATCAGCCCCAGCATTTT.

V gene TRBV7-9 combines with J gene TRBJ2-7, with TRBD1 matching 7 bases. Looked up from germline, CDR1 is SEHNR and CDR2 is FQNEAQ (reference sequence). V was clipped by 5 bases and J by 2 bases; unmatched bases: 9. CDR3 length: 15 residues. The CDR3: CASSTLTGATYEQYF. In nucleotides, the CDR3 is TGTGCCAGCAGCACTTTAACAGGGGCAACCTACGAGCAGTACTTC.

The genes are TRBV7-9 and TRBJ2-7; 7 bases are a match to TRBD1. After removal of 5 bases from V and 3 bases from J, the junction contained 10 bases not matched to a gene. The germline V gene encodes CDR1 SEHNR and CDR2 FQNEAQ (reference sequence). The CDR3 runs to 15 residues. CDR3 region: CASSLLTGTDYEQYF. As DNA, the CDR3 is TGTGCCAGCAGCCTACTTACCGGGACAGACTACGAGCAGTACTTC.

The chain combines TRBV5-1 with TRBJ1-2; tentative D call: TRBD1 (5 bases). This CDR3 contains 13 residues. Germline CDR1 reads SGHRS; CDR2 reads YFSETQ. V lost 0 bases to trimming and J lost 8 bases, with 11 bases between them. DNA for the CDR3: TGCGCCAGCAGCTTGGCGGCAGGGTTAGGCTACACCTTC. Translating it yields CASSLAAGLGYTF.

V is TRBV7-2 and J is TRBJ2-3; the D is unclear. Germline lookup yields CDR1 SGHTA and CDR2 FQGNSA. V lost 5 bases and J lost 0, with 12 bases in between. This CDR3 has 15 residues. CDR3 residues: CASSPRESSTDTQYF. CDR3 DNA sequence: TGTGCCAGCAGCCCCCGTGAGTCTAGCACAGATACGCAGTATTTT.

The gene calls are TRBV28 and TRBJ2-2; D possibly corresponds to TRBD1 (6 bases). The CDR3 has 13 amino acids. The ends were cut back, 5 bases at V and 8 bases at J, with 12 bases in the middle. CDR1 and CDR2 from the germline V gene are MDHEN and SYDVKM. The CDR3: CASSTGQYGELFF. The CDR3 nucleotides read TGTGCCAGCAGTACCGGACAGTATGGGGAGCTGTTTTTT.

The chain links TRBV28 to TRBJ2-7; 11 bases line up with TRBD2. Per germline, CDR1 MDHEN and CDR2 SYDVKM. CDR3 length: 14 residues. Trimming removed 7 bases from V and 5 bases from J; junction bases left unmatched: 7. The CDR3: CASISLAGGHEQYF. The CDR3 coding sequence is TGTGCCAGCATTTCTCTAGCGGGAGGCCACGAGCAGTACTTC.

Turning to this clone: A read error may produce the germline difference seen at one junction end. This rearrangement joins TRBV28 to TRBJ2-2, with 8 bases matching TRBD2. Per germline, CDR1 MDHEN and CDR2 SYDVKM. The CDR3 has 16 amino acids. The CDR3 is CASSLWGGRNPGELFF. In DNA, the CDR3 is TGTGCCAGCAGTTTATGGGGCGGGAGGAACCCCGGGGAGCTGTTTTTT.

V is TRBV30 and J is TRBJ1-2; TRBD1 matches 9 bases. Losses at the gene ends were 5 bases for V and 4 bases for J; bases not matched to a gene: 8. Germline V lookup: CDR1 GTSNPN, CDR2 SVGIG (reference sequence). The CDR3 runs to 14 residues. CDR3: CAWLGQGYTYGYTF. CDR3 nucleotide sequence: TGTGCCTGGCTCGGACAGGGGTATACCTATGGCTACACCTTC.